This T cell receptor (beta chain) came from a study of blood T cells in healthy people across ages. The ends were cut back, 3 bases at V and 8 bases at J, with 10 bases in the middle. Germline V lookup: CDR1 MGHDK, CDR2 SYGVNS. The CDR3 is 12 amino acids. The study, taken as a whole, reports: Naive T cell percentage and TCR beta diversity correlated strongly.

On this clonotype: What it binds is not known.

The second PCR ran roughly 7 to 11 cycles with a sample-barcoded 5' primer and J-beta primers. Every single cDNA molecule received a tag from a template-switch adaptor with 12 random nucleotides. TCRdb fed the 5' RACE reads into MiXCR, producing one record per CDR3 protein. The table shows some 1.1 million distinct CDR3 sequences, with less than 45% occurring only once. The V and J genes are TRBV25-1 and TRBJ1-1; tentatively, D is TRBD1 (5 bases). The TCR originated in a man younger than 30 in good health. The sequenced sample consisted of blood. The CDR3 DNA reads as TGTGCCAGCAGTGAGGGTTGGGGGGAAGCTTTCTTT. It is translated as CASSEGWGEAFF.